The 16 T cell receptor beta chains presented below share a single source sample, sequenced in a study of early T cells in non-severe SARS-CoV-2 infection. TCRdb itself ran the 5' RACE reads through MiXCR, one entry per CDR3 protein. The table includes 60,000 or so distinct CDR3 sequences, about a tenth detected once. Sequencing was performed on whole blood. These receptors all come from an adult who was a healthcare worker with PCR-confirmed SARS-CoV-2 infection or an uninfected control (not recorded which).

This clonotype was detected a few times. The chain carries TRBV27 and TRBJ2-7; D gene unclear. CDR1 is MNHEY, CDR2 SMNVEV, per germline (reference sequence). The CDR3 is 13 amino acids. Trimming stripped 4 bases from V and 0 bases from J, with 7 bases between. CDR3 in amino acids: CASSSADSYEQYF. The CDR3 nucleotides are TGTGCCAGCAGTTCGGCGGACTCCTACGAGCAGTACTTC.

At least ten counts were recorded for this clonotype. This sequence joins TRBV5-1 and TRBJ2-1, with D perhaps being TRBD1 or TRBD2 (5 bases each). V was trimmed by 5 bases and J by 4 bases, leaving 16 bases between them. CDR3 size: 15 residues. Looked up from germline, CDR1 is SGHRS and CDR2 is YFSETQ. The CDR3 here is CASRGDGAVYNEQFF. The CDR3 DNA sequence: TGCGCCAGCAGGGGAGACGGGGCGGTTTACAATGAGCAGTTCTTC.

CDR3 DNA: TGTGCCAGCAGCGGTGGGACTAGCGTGAATGAGCAGTTCTTC. Its translation: CASSGGTSVNEQFF. The V call is TRBV7-8, the J call TRBJ2-1; the match to TRBD2 covers 10 bases. The CDR3 contains 14 residues. The germline V gene encodes CDR1 SGHVS and CDR2 FQNEAQ. V lost 5 bases to trimming and J lost 7 bases; unmatched junction nucleotides: 5. The full variable domain, its missing parts supplied by reference TRBV7-8 and TRBJ2-1, is GAGVSQSPRYKVAKRGQDVALRCDPISGHVSLFWYQQALGQGPEFLTYFQNEAQLDKSGLPSDRFFAERPEGSVSTLKIQRTQQEDSAVYLCASSGGTSVNEQFFGPGTRLTVL.

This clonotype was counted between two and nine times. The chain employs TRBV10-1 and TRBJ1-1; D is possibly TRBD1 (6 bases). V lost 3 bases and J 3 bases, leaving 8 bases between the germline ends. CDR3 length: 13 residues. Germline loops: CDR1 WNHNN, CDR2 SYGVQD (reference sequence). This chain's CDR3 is CASSDRGYTEAFF. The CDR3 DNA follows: TGCGCCAGCAGTGACAGGGGCTACACTGAAGCTTTCTTT.

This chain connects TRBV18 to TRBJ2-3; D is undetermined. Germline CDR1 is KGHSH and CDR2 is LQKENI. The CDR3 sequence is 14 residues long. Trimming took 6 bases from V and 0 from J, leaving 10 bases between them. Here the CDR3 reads CASSPTSSTDTQYF. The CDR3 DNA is TGTGCCAGCTCTCCGACTTCTAGCACAGATACGCAGTATTTT.

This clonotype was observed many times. CDR3 bases: TGTGCCAGCAGCGTCACTAGCGTCAATGAGCAGTTCTTC. Translated, it gives CASSVTSVNEQFF. The V gene is TRBV9, the J gene TRBJ2-1; 7 positions match TRBD2. V gave up 2 bases and J gave up 6 bases; unmatched junction bases: 2. In germline, CDR1 is SGDLS, CDR2 YYNGEE. The CDR3 is 13 amino acids.

CDR3 residues: CASSPRGQGDTQYF. CDR3 bases: TGTGCCAGCAGTCCCAGGGGGCAGGGAGATACGCAGTATTTT. This rearrangement joins TRBV6-5 to TRBJ2-3; 8 positions agree with TRBD1. Losses at the gene ends were 5 bases for V and 5 bases for J; bases not matched to a gene: 6. The CDR3 consists of 14 residues. CDR1 is MNHEY, CDR2 SVGAGI, per germline.

The CDR3 sequence: CASSPSGGARNEQFF. The CDR3 DNA sequence: TGTGCCAGCAGTCCTAGCGGGGGGGCTCGGAATGAGCAGTTCTTC. The J gene is TRBJ2-1, the V gene TRBV7-9; 12 bases fit TRBD2. The V and J ends lost 6 bases and 7 bases, in that order; junction bases with no gene match: 7. CDR1 and CDR2 from the germline V gene are SEHNR and FQNEAQ (reference sequence). There are 15 residues in the CDR3.

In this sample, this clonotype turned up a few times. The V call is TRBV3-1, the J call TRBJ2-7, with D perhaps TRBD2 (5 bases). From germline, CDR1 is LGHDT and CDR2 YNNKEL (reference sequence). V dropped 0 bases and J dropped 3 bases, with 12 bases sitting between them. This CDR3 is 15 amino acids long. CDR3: CASSQDTGEYYEQYF. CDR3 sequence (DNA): TGTGCCAGCAGCCAAGATACCGGGGAGTACTACGAGCAGTACTTC.

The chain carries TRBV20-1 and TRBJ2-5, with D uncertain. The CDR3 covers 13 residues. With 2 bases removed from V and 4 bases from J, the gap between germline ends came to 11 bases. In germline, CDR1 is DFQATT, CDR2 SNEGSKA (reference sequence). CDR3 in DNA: TGCAGTGCTAGATTGGGGTTGGGAGAGACCCAGTACTTC. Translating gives CSARLGLGETQYF.

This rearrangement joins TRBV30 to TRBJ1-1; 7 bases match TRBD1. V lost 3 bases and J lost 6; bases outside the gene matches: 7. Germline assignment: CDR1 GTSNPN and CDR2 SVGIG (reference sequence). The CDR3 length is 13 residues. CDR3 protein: CAWSPQGKSEAFF. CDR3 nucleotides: TGTGCCTGGAGCCCACAGGGGAAGTCTGAAGCTTTCTTT.

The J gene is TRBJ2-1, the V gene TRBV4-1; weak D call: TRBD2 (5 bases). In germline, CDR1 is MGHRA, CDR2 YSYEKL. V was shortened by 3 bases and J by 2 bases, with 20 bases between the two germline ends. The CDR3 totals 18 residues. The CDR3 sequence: CASSHLEASAAAYNEQFF. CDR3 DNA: TGCGCCAGCAGCCACCTGGAAGCGTCTGCAGCGGCCTACAATGAGCAGTTCTTC.

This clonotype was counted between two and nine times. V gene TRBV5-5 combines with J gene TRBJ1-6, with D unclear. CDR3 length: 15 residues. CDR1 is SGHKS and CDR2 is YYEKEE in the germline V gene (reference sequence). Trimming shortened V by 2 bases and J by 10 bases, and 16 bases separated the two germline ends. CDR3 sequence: CASSFEVLQGSPLHF. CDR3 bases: TGTGCCAGCAGCTTTGAGGTCCTACAAGGCTCACCCCTCCACTTT.

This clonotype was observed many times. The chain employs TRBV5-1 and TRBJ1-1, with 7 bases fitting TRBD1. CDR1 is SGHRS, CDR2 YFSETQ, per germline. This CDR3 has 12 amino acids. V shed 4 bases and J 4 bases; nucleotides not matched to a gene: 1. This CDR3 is CASSRDSTEAFF. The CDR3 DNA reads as TGCGCCAGCAGCCGGGACAGCACTGAAGCTTTCTTT.

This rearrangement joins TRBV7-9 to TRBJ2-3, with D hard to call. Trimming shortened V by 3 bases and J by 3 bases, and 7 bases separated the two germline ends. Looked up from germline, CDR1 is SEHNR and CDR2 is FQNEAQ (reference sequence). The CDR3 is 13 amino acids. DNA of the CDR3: TGTGCCAGCAGCTTGGCCCTGACAGATACGCAGTATTTT. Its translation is CASSLALTDTQYF.

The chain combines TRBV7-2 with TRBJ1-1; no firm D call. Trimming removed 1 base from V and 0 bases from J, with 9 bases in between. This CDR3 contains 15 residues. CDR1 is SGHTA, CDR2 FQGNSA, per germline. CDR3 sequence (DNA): TGTGCCAGCAGCTTAGATGGCAGTATGAACACTGAAGCTTTCTTT. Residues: CASSLDGSMNTEAFF.